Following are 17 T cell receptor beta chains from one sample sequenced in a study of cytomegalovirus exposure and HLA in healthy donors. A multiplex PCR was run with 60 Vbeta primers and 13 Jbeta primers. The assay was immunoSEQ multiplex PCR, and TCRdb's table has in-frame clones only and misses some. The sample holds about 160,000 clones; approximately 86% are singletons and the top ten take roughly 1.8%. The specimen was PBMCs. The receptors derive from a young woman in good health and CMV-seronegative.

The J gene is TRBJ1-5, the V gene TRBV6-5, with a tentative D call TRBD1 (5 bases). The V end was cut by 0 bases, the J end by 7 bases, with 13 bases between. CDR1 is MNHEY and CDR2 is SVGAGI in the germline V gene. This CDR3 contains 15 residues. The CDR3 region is CASSYSQGLEQPQHF. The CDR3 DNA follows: TGTGCCAGCAGTTACTCCCAGGGCTTAGAGCAGCCCCAGCATTTT.

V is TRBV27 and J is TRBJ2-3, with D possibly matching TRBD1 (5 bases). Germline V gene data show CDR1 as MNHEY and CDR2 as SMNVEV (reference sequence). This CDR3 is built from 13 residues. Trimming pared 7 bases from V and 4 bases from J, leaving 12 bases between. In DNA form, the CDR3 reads TGTGCCAGCACAGGGCTTTCCGCAGATACGCAGTATTTT. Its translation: CASTGLSADTQYF.

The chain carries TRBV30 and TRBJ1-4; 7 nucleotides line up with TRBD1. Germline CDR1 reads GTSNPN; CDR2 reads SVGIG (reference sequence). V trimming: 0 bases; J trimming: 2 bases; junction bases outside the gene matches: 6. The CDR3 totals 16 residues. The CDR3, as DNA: TGTGCCTGGAGTGTAAACAGGGGATTGACTAATGAAAAACTGTTTTTT. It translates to CAWSVNRGLTNEKLFF.

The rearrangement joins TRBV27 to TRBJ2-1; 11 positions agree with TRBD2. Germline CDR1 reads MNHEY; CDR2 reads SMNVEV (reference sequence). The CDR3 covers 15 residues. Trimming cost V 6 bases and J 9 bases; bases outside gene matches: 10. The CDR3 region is CASRGTSGKPSEQFF. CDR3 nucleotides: TGTGCCAGCAGGGGGACTAGCGGAAAACCCAGTGAGCAGTTCTTC.

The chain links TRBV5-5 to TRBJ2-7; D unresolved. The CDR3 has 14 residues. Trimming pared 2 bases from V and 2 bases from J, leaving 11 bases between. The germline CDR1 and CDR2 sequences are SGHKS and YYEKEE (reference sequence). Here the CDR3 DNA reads TGTGCCAGCAGCTTCTCGGCGGCGGCCTACGAGCAGTACTTC. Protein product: CASSFSAAAYEQYF.

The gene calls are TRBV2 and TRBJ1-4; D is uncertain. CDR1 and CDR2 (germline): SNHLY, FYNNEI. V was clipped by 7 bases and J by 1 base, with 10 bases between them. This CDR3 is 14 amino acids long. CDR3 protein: CASNRGVTNEKLFF. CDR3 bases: TGTGCCAGCAACCGCGGCGTAACTAATGAAAAACTGTTTTTT.

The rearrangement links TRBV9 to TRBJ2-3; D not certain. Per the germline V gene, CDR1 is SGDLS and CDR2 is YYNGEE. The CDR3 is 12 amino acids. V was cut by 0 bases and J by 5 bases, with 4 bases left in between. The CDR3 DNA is TGTGCCAGCAGCGTAGACAAAGATACGCAGTATTTT. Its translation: CASSVDKDTQYF.

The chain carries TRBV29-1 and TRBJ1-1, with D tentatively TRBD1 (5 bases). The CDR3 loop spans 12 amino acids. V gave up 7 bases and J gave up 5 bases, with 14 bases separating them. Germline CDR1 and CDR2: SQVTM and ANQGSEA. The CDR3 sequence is CSGGGWETEAFF. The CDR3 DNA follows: TGCAGCGGGGGGGGGTGGGAGACTGAAGCTTTCTTT.

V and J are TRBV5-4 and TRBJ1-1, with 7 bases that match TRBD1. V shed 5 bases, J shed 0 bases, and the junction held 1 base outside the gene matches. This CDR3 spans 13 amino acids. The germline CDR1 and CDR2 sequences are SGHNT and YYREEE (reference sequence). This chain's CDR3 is CASRGQVNTEAFF. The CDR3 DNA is TGTGCCAGCAGAGGACAGGTGAACACTGAAGCTTTCTTT.

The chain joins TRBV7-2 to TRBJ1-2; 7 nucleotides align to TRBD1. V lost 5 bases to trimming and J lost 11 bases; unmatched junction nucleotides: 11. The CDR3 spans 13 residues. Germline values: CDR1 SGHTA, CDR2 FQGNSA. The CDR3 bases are TGTGCCAGCAGCAGGCCGGGACAGACGATTTACACCTTC. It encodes CASSRPGQTIYTF.

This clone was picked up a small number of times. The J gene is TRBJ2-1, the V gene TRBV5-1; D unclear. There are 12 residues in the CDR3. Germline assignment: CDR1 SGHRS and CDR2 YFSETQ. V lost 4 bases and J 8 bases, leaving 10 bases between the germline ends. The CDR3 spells CASSPPDYEQFF. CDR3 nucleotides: TGCGCCAGCAGCCCTCCAGACTATGAGCAGTTCTTC.

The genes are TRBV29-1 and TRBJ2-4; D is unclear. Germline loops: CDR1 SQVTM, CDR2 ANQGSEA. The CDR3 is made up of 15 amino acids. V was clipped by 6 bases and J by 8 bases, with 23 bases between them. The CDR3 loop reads CSVVLAGPRPDIQYF. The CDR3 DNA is TGCAGCGTGGTGCTCGCCGGCCCCAGGCCGGACATTCAGTACTTC. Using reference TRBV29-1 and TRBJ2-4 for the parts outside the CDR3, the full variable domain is SAVISQKPSRDICQRGTSLTIQCQVDSQVTMMFWYRQQPGQSLTLIATANQGSEATYESGFVIDKFPISRPNLTFSTLTVSNMSPEDSSIYLCSVVLAGPRPDIQYFGAGTRLSVL.

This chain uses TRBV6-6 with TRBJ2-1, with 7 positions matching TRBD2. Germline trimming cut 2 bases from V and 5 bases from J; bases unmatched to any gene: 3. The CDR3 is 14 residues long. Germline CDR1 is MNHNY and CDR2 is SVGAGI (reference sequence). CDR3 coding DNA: TGTGCCAGCAGTTACCTTCGGGGGGACAATGAGCAGTTCTTC. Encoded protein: CASSYLRGDNEQFF.

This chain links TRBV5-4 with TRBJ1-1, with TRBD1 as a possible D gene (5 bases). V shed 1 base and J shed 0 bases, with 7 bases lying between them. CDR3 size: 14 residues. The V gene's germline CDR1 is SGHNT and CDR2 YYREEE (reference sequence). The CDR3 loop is CASSLRGMNTEAFF. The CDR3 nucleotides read TGTGCCAGCAGCTTGAGGGGAATGAACACTGAAGCTTTCTTT.

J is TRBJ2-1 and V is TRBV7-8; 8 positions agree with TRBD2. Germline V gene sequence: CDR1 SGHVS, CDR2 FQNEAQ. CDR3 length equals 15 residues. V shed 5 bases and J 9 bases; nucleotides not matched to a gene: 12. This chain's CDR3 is CASSHPGLDLSEQFF. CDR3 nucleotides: TGTGCCAGCAGCCACCCGGGACTAGATCTGAGTGAGCAGTTCTTC.

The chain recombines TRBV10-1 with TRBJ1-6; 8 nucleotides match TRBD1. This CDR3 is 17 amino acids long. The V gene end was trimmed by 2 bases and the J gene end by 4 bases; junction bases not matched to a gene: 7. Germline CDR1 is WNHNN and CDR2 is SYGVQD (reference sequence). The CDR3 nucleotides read TGCGCCAGCAGTGAGACAAGGACAGGGTGGTATAATTCACCCCTCCACTTT. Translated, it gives CASSETRTGWYNSPLHF.

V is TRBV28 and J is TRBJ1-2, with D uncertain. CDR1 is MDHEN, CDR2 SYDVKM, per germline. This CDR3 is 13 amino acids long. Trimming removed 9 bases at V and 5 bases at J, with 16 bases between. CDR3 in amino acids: CASGRPVHYGYTF. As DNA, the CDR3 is TGTGCCAGTGGGAGACCCGTCCATTATGGCTACACCTTC.